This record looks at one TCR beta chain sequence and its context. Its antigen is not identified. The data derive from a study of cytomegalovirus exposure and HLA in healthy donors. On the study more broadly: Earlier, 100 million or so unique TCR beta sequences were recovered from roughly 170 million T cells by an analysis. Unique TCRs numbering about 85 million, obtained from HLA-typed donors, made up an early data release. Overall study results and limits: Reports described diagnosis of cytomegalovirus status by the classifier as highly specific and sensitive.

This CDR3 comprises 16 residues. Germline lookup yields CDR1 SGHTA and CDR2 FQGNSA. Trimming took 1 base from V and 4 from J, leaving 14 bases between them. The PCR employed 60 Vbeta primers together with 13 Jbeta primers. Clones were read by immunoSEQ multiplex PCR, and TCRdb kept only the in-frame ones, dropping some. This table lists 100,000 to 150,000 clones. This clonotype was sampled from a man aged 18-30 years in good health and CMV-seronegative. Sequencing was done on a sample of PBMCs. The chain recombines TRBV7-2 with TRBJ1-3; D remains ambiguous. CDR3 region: CASSLVRKSRGNTIYF. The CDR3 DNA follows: TGTGCCAGCAGCTTAGTACGCAAATCGAGAGGAAACACCATATATTTT.